This T cell receptor (beta chain) was identified in a study of Graves' ophthalmopathy and Graves' hyperthyroidism. Study findings and constraints: Blood repertoires reportedly contained most expanded thyroid clonotypes above 0.001 frequency.

The CDR3 runs 16 residues. The germline CDR1 and CDR2 sequences are SQVTM and ANQGSEA. Trimming pared 6 bases from V and 0 bases from J, leaving 18 bases between. CDR3 regions of TCR beta were amplified from RNA transcripts. First-round RT-PCR used HTBI primers; second-round multiplex PCR followed. TCRdb re-called the multiplex PCR reads through MiXCR, storing one row per CDR3 protein. The sample contains about 640,000 distinct CDR3 sequences, roughly 39% of which appear only once. This clonotype was seen repeatedly, ten times or more. Its antigen is currently unknown. The chain couples TRBV29-1 to TRBJ1-3; no clear D gene. The sample taken for sequencing was peripheral blood. The receptor comes from an adult man with Graves' ophthalmopathy. In nucleotides, the CDR3 is TGCAGCGTGTACTCTATCGATACCAACTCTGGAAACACCATATATTTT. It encodes CSVYSIDTNSGNTIYF. The whole variable domain, filled in from reference TRBV29-1 and TRBJ1-3, reads SAVISQKPSRDICQRGTSLTIQCQVDSQVTMMFWYRQQPGQSLTLIATANQGSEATYESGFVIDKFPISRPNLTFSTLTVSNMSPEDSSIYLCSVYSIDTNSGNTIYFGEGSWLTVV.